This TCR beta chain was sequenced during a study of shared clonotypes between healthy human individuals. The table came from immunoSEQ multiplex PCR; TCRdb's copy has only in-frame clones and leaves some out. Of 800,000 to 1,200,000 clones in the sample, about 80% were seen once. Regarding the study as a whole: Large depth notwithstanding, sorted-subset sequencing proved incomplete by rarefaction.

V shed 5 bases, J shed 8 bases, and the junction held 9 bases outside the gene matches. Germline V gene sequence: CDR1 SGHVS, CDR2 FQNEAQ. The length of the CDR3 is 16 residues. For this clone: Its antigen is currently unknown.

This TCR was recovered from a man younger than 35 in good health. Some clones in this sample may be carry-over from other donors' samples. Material for sequencing was memory CD4+ T cells from PBMCs. Subset given: CD45RA-negative fraction. V is TRBV7-8 and J is TRBJ2-1; TRBD2 agrees at 13 bases. Here the CDR3 reads CASSPYRLAGGYEQFF. The CDR3 DNA reads as TGTGCCAGCAGCCCATACAGACTAGCGGGAGGATATGAGCAGTTCTTC.